This T cell receptor beta chain was recorded in a study of shared T cell receptors in the human thymus. Assay used: immunoSEQ multiplex PCR; TCRdb lists only in-frame clones, some missing. The data contain 600,000 to 900,000 clones, approximately 85% of them seen just once; the ten biggest clones take up approximately 0.01%. This clone has just one count. This CDR3 spans 8 amino acids. J lost 14 bases, V lost 11 bases, and 5 bases had no gene match. Germline values: CDR1 WNHNN, CDR2 SYGVQD (reference sequence). This same sample was also taken into another study, of human thymus T cells.

The receptor was isolated from a girl in the first two years of life with a congenital heart defect. The rearrangement links TRBV10-1 to TRBJ1-2; TRBD1 agrees at 7 bases. The source material was thymocytes. The CDR3 nucleotides read TGCGCCTCAACAGGGGAGACCTTC. Translating it yields CASTGETF.